This T cell receptor (beta chain) was identified during a study of blood T cells in healthy people across ages (dated by TCRdb to 2013 to 2016). Background on the whole study: Template switching captured roughly one uniquely barcoded TCR beta cDNA molecule per two T cells in model experiments. Donors were grouped into four age groups: young (average roughly 17 years), middle-aged (39), aged (around 56) and long-lived (roughly 80). To track age-related changes in TCR beta repertoire diversity, the study relied on deep sequencing normalized with unique cDNA molecular identifiers. Using the same blood draw, the study looked at two additional independent replicas of 1 million unique cDNA reads for two donors, one aged 18 to 30 and the other aged 80 or older.

Library construction relied on 5' RACE. Data came from an Illumina HiSeq 2500. The second PCR ran for about 6 to 11 cycles and used a J-beta primer mix along with a sample-barcoded 5' primer. A unique molecular identifier was introduced onto each TCR beta cDNA molecule by a template-switch 5' adaptor carrying 12 random nucleotides. At least 2.5 million CDR3-containing paired-end reads were obtained from each sample. First-strand cDNA was synthesized from all RNA with the Mint cDNA synthesis kit, primed by a TRBC-specific oligonucleotide. Following uracil-DNA glycosylase treatment, all cDNA underwent a first 18-cycle PCR with the universal primers M1SS and BC2_uni_R. In the source study's methods: For normalization, 1 million high-quality reads, each with a distinct molecular identifier, were randomly selected from each sample. Instead of being binned into consensus sequences, reads that shared molecular identifiers were thrown out. MiTCR, run with a Q25 quality threshold and the strictest error-elimination algorithm, handled CDR3 identification, clonotype clustering and error correction. A nonparametric unseen species model using Euler transformation provided a lower-bound estimate of total TCR beta diversity. TCRdb passed the public sequencing reads through fastp at Q25 and MiXCR, retaining productive beta sequences. CDR3 protein duplicates are merged, each entry listing the most common genes and DNA. TCRdb, not the authors, supplied the V and J calls. The sample table holds some 800,000 distinct CDR3 sequences, of which just under 25% were seen once. The ten most abundant clones make up roughly 3.8% of the sample.

Here V drops 6 bases and J drops 8 bases, and the junction holds 7 bases not matched to any gene. Spanning cysteine to phenylalanine, the CDR3 consists of 14 amino acids. This entry keeps only the CDR3 DNA: 42 bases, framed from base 1. CDR1 and CDR2, looked up from the germline V gene (reference sequence), are MNHNY and SVGAGI. The investigation overall reported the following: Estimates of total diversity based on one million sequenced T cells were regarded as lower bounds and as underestimates. Compared with the aged group, more naive CD4+ T cells, fewer expanded clones and increased TCR diversity were shown by the long-lived group, suggesting age selection. Bulk unsorted PBMC profiling prevented conclusive comparison of naive and antigen-experienced compartments. Because donor CMV infection status was unknown, age-related changes in expanded clonotypes were potentially confounded. As age increased, observed TCR beta diversity per million T cells dropped in a roughly linear way, and a significant reduction was already evident by age 40. Observed TCR beta diversity correlated strongly with the percentage of naive T cells measured by flow cytometry.

Remarks on this clonotype: This receptor's antigen is unknown. Within one base of it there is no much larger clone, and no base qualities were kept.

Donors were a few dozen systemically healthy Caucasian individuals from Russia aged roughly 6 to 100 years. Each donor gave approximately 9.3 milliliters of peripheral blood, collected into EDTA-treated Vacutainer tubes. Ficoll-Paque density-gradient centrifugation was used to isolate PBMCs, with at least 7 million obtained per sample. Total RNA was extracted from PBMCs with Trizol reagent, with at least 6 micrograms obtained per sample. Naive CD45RAhigh/CD27high T cell percentages were measured by flow cytometry on a PBMC aliquot from every donor. This sample also belongs to another study, concerning T cells of mothers and their children. The second paper states: Nine systemically healthy Caucasian individuals served as donors, namely three mothers together with their six children. cDNA synthesis consumed the entire amount of extracted RNA, loaded at 1.5 ug RNA in each 15 ul reaction. In the second PCR, sample barcodes and 2-4 random nucleotides were introduced via the M1S primer. More than 9 million TCR beta CDR3 reads were obtained from each mother, and 2.5 million to 3.5 million reads were obtained from each child. In both related and unrelated pairs, thymic selection shapes the output of TCR recombination in a similar way, with inherited differences having only a minor effect. Related mother-child pairs always showed normalized repertoire overlap that was slightly higher than in unrelated mother-child pairs, though the difference was never significant. No persistent microchimeric T cell clones were found, with a detection sensitivity of roughly 99 clones per million clonotypes. In the study, deep NGS was used to compare the TCR beta repertoires of mothers and children, and features distinguishing related mother-child pairs from unrelated individuals were sought. The mean age was about 40 +/- 4 years for the mothers and approximately 11 +/- 4 years for the children. After adapter ligation was performed with NEBNext reagents, the libraries were sequenced on an Illumina HiSeq 2000 with 100+100 nt paired-end reads. To prevent cross-contamination, the mother and child libraries were prepared one month apart and sequenced in separate runs. For each donor, between 500,000 and 2,000,000 distinct TCR beta clonotypes were identified. Naive TCR beta clonotypes were estimated from low-frequency clonotypes matched to each donor's FACS-determined naive share, without sorting.

In this chain, TRBV6-6 is recombined with TRBJ1-4; 9 bases in the middle match TRBD1. The source is a boy younger than 18 in good health. Sequenced: blood. The CDR3 protein: CASSPGTGREKLFF. The DNA is as follows: TGTGCCAGCAGCCCCGGGACAGGGCGGGAAAAACTGTTTTTT.